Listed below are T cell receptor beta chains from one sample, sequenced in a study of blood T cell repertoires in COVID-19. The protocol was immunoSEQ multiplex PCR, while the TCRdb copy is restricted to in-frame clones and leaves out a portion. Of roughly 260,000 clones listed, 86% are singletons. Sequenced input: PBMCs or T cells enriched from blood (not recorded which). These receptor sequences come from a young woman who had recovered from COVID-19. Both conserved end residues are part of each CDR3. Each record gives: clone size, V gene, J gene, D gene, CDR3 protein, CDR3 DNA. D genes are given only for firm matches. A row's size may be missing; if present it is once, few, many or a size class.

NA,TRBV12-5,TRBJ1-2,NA,CASGSSGTNGRGYTF,TGTGCTAGTGGTTCATCCGGGACAAACGGACGTGGCTACACCTTC
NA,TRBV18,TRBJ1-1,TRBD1,CASSPVPGQGTEAFF,TGTGCCAGCTCACCAGTCCCGGGACAGGGAACTGAAGCTTTCTTT
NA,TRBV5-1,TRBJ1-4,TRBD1,CASAPGQGNEKLFF,TGCGCCAGCGCTCCGGGACAGGGAAATGAAAAACTGTTTTTT
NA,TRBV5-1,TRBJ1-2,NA,CASSLGGGYTF,TGCGCCAGCAGCTTGGGGGGCGGCTACACCTTC
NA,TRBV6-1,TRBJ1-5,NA,CASAAVLLQPQHF,TGTGCCAGTGCGGCGGTCCTTCTGCAGCCCCAGCATTTT
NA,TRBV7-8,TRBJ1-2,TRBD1,CASSLVTGGIYGYTF,TGTGCCAGCAGCTTAGTTACAGGGGGTATCTATGGCTACACCTTC
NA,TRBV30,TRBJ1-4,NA,CAWTHRRGEKLFF,TGTGCCTGGACACATAGAAGGGGGGAAAAACTGTTTTTT
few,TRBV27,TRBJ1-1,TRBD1,CASRHRGNTEAFF,TGTGCCAGCAGGCACAGGGGGAACACTGAAGCTTTCTTT
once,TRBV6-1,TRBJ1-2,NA,CASSEDVWGPYGYTF,TGTGCCAGCAGTGAAGATGTGTGGGGGCCCTATGGCTACACCTTC
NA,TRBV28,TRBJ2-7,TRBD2,CASSSLQGTSGTQRLYEQYF,TGTGCCAGCAGTTCCTTGCAAGGGACTAGCGGGACGCAGCGCCTCTACGAGCAGTACTTC
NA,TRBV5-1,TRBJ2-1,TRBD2,CASSSTSGGPNEQFF,TGCGCCAGCAGCTCGACTAGCGGGGGACCCAATGAGCAGTTCTTC
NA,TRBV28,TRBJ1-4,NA,CASSPVRRANEKLFF,TGTGCCAGCAGCCCAGTCCGCCGGGCTAATGAAAAACTGTTTTTT
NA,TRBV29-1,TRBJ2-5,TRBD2,CSVEGLAGKEETQYF,TGCAGCGTTGAGGGACTAGCGGGAAAGGAAGAGACCCAGTACTTC
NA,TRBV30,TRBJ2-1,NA,CAWNRARGNNEQFF,TGTGCCTGGAACCGGGCGCGGGGCAACAATGAGCAGTTCTTC
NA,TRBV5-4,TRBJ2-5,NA,CASSFGWSSGETQYF,TGTGCCAGCAGCTTCGGGTGGTCCTCGGGGGAGACCCAGTACTTC
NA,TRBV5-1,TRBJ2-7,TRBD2,CASSWTSGSYEQYF,TGCGCCAGCAGCTGGACTAGCGGCTCCTACGAGCAGTACTTC
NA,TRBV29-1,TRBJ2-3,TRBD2,CSVEDQGSLAGWRDTQYF,TGCAGCGTTGAAGATCAGGGGTCGTTAGCGGGATGGCGAGATACGCAGTATTTT